A single sample is the source of the 10 T cell receptor beta chains below, sequenced in a study of lymphopenia after photon versus proton radiotherapy. This table comes from immunoSEQ multiplex PCR, and its TCRdb copy is limited to in-frame clones, with some not included. The table has roughly 14,000 clones, over 65% seen once; the top ten hold 27%. The source material was peripheral blood, sampled from a patient treated with photon-based radiotherapy. These receptor sequences come from a man in his forties or fifties with gastric cancer.

This clone was seen a handful of times. The J gene is TRBJ1-5, the V gene TRBV19, with 10 bases matching TRBD1. The CDR3 runs to 17 residues. The J segment lost 2 bases and the V segment lost 5 bases, leaving 9 bases of the junction unmatched. Germline CDR1 LNHDA, CDR2 SQIVND (reference sequence). The CDR3 protein is CASSDRGRAGGNQPQHF. DNA for the CDR3: TGTGCCAGTAGTGACAGGGGGCGCGCGGGGGGCAATCAGCCCCAGCATTTT. The complete variable domain, with remaining parts taken from reference TRBV19 and TRBJ1-5, reads DGGITQSPKYLFRKEGQNVTLSCEQNLNHDAMYWYRQDPGQGLRLIYYSQIVNDFQKGDIAEGYSVSREKKESFPLTVTSAQKNPTAFYLCASSDRGRAGGNQPQHFGDGTRLSIL.

The chain is built from TRBV5-4 and TRBJ2-7; D is unclear. Germline V gene lookup returns CDR1 SGHNT and CDR2 YYREEE (reference sequence). Trimming left V 0 bases short and J 7 bases short, with 11 bases between. CDR3 size: 13 residues. CDR3 sequence reads: CASSLAIGTEQYV. CDR3 coding DNA: TGTGCCAGCAGCTTGGCCATCGGAACAGAGCAGTACGTC.

This clone was counted only a few times. V and J are TRBV5-1 and TRBJ1-2; 7 bases are a match to TRBD1. Germline V gene data show CDR1 as SGHRS and CDR2 as YFSETQ. V trimming: 6 bases; J trimming: 4 bases; junction bases outside the gene matches: 9. The CDR3 sequence is 14 residues long. Here the CDR3 DNA reads TGCGCCAGCACACCGGCCGGGACAGTCTATGGCTACACCTTC. Translating gives CASTPAGTVYGYTF.

The rearrangement uses TRBV9 and TRBJ1-2; D is undetermined. The CDR3 consists of 14 residues. Germline V gene lookup returns CDR1 SGDLS and CDR2 YYNGEE. Trimming removed 0 bases at V and 4 bases at J, with 10 bases between. Written as DNA, the CDR3 is TGTGCCAGCAGCGTAGATCAAGGTAGCTATGGCTACACCTTC. As protein: CASSVDQGSYGYTF.

This clone was seen more than once but under ten times. The chain carries TRBV21-1 and TRBJ1-5. TRBV21-1 is classified as a pseudogene. CDR3 length: 11 amino acids. The CDR3 nucleotides are TGTGCCAGCGTAAGATTCCAGCCCCAGCATTTT. Its translation is CASVRFQPQHF.

This clone was seen only once. This rearrangement joins TRBV6-1 to TRBJ1-6, with a possible D match to TRBD1 (5 bases). This CDR3 comprises 13 residues. Germline values: CDR1 MNHNS, CDR2 SASEGT. Trimming removed 10 bases from V and 3 bases from J, with 10 bases in between. In nucleotides, the CDR3 is TGTGCCACCGCAGGGAGCTATAATTCACCCCTCCACTTT. It translates to CATAGSYNSPLHF.

The chain links TRBV5-4 to TRBJ2-5, with 8 positions matching TRBD2. Germline loops: CDR1 SGHNT, CDR2 YYREEE (reference sequence). Trimming cost V 3 bases and J 1 base; bases outside gene matches: 8. The CDR3 sequence is 16 residues long. DNA of the CDR3: TGTGCCAGCAGCTCTCTCCGGGGGGGATTCCAAGAGACCCAGTACTTC. Translation gives CASSSLRGGFQETQYF.

V gene TRBV30 combines with J gene TRBJ1-6; 8 bases align to TRBD1. The CDR3 loop spans 15 amino acids. CDR1 is GTSNPN, CDR2 SVGIG, per germline (reference sequence). Germline trimming cut 0 bases from V and 7 bases from J; bases unmatched to any gene: 5. CDR3 region: CAWSVEQGANSPLHF. In nucleotides, the CDR3 is TGTGCCTGGAGTGTTGAGCAGGGGGCGAATTCACCCCTCCACTTT.

The chain is built from TRBV5-1 and TRBJ1-2; D may be TRBD1 (5 bases). This CDR3 has 13 amino acids. CDR1 and CDR2 from the germline V gene are SGHRS and YFSETQ. V lost 2 bases to trimming and J lost 3 bases, with 8 bases between them. The CDR3 coding sequence is TGCGCCAGCAGCTTCCAGACAGACTATGGCTACACCTTC. Residues: CASSFQTDYGYTF.

The gene calls are TRBV19 and TRBJ1-1; TRBD1 is a possible D gene (5 bases). Trimming left V 5 bases short and J 5 bases short, with 18 bases between. The CDR3 is 15 amino acids. Looked up from germline, CDR1 is LNHDA and CDR2 is SQIVND (reference sequence). CDR3 sequence reads: CASSLGGSVGTEAFF. In nucleotides, the CDR3 is TGTGCCAGTAGTTTGGGGGGTTCGGTCGGGACTGAAGCTTTCTTT.